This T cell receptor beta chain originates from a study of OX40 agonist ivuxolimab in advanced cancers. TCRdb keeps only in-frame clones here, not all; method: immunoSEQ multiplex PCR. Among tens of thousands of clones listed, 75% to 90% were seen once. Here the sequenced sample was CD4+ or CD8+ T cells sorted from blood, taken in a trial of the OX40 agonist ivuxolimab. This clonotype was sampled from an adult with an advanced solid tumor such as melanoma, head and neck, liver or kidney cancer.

The CDR3: CASSGGPVGTGCCSTEDAYTF. Here the CDR3 DNA reads TGTGCCAGCAGCGGGGGGCCTGTAGGGACGGGGTGCTGCAGCACGGAAGATGCCTACACCTTC. This sequence joins TRBV21-1 and TRBJ1-2. TRBV21-1 is flagged as a pseudogene. This CDR3 comprises 21 residues.